This TCR beta chain appears in the sequencing data of a study of blood T cell repertoires in COVID-19. Study-level background: Acute-phase and convalescent COVID-19 samples originated in the United States, Italy and Spain.

The CDR3 consists of 16 residues. Trimming at V came to 5 bases and at J to 3 bases, leaving 6 bases not matched to a gene. Germline loops: CDR1 LNHDA, CDR2 SQIVND (reference sequence). Some clones are missing from TCRdb's copy, which holds only in-frame ones; the method was immunoSEQ multiplex PCR. The sample shows over 150,000 clones, about 88% of them seen only once. This receptor was taken from a woman in her sixties with COVID-19, enrolled during active disease. The sequenced sample consisted of peripheral blood. This chain joins TRBV19 and TRBJ2-3; 12 bases line up with TRBD2. Here the CDR3 reads CASSPLAGGVTDTQYF. In DNA, the CDR3 is TGTGCCAGTAGTCCCCTAGCGGGAGGGGTGACAGATACGCAGTATTTT.